This T cell receptor beta chain emerged from a study of blood T cell repertoires in COVID-19. At the level of the study: Italy, Spain and the United States were the sources of the convalescent and acute COVID-19 samples.

Original handling: Amplification of reference gene primers was used by the study to estimate nucleated cell counts. Using immunoSEQ multiplex PCR, the repertoire was profiled, and TCRdb retains in-frame clones only, with some absent. For V, J and clone size, that table is used; D and trimming come from the DNA. The data hold a few hundred thousand clones, with over 75% observed a single time. The V segment lost 1 base and the J segment 5 bases; nucleotides outside the gene matches: 15. The CDR3 is 18 residues long. Germline V gives CDR1 SQVTM, CDR2 ANQGSEA. The sequence was obtained from a woman in her sixties or seventies with COVID-19, enrolled during active disease. The sequencing input was peripheral blood. The chain is built from TRBV29-1 and TRBJ2-2, with 8 bases that match TRBD1. The CDR3, as DNA: TGCAGCGTTGAAGCCCAGAGACAGGGGTCGCGCGGAACCGGGGAGCTGTTTTTT. Encoded protein: CSVEAQRQGSRGTGELFF.